The 3 T cell receptor beta chains reported below all come from one sample, sequenced in a study of T cell repertoires in cytomegalovirus infection. Each CDR3 protein gets one entry after TCRdb re-called the reads with MiXCR. The table shows about 920,000 distinct CDR3 sequences, with 25% to 40% occurring only once. These receptors' targets are unknown. The source material was cultured CD8+ T cells from PBMCs, sampled from culture after CMV antigen stimulation. The source is a human donor in good health (CMV status not recorded). Some clones in this sample may be carry-over from other donors' samples.

The V call is TRBV15, the J call TRBJ1-1; D might be TRBD1 (6 bases). Germline values: CDR1 LNHNV, CDR2 YYDKDF (reference sequence). With 5 bases removed from V and 3 bases from J, the gap between germline ends came to 10 bases. The CDR3 is made up of 13 amino acids. The CDR3 bases are TGTGCCACCAGCCGACAGGTTCACACTGAAGCTTTCTTT. Translating it yields CATSRQVHTEAFF.

V is TRBV7-9 and J is TRBJ2-7; D unclear. The V gene lost 4 bases and the J gene lost 7 bases, with 11 bases spanning the gap. The V gene's germline CDR1 is SEHNR and CDR2 FQNEAQ (reference sequence). This CDR3 contains 12 residues. The CDR3 DNA reads TGTGCCAGCAGCTGGTTACAGCCAGAGCAGTACTTC. Protein sequence: CASSWLQPEQYF.

The sample holds a few counts of this clonotype. The J gene is TRBJ2-7, the V gene TRBV7-6; 8 nucleotides align to TRBD1. Germline values: CDR1 SGHVS, CDR2 FNYEAQ. This CDR3 contains 15 residues. The J segment lost 4 bases and the V segment lost 5 bases, leaving 10 bases of the junction unmatched. The CDR3 DNA reads as TGTGCCAGCAGCCCGTACCAGGACAGGGATTACGAGCAGTACTTC. This gives the protein CASSPYQDRDYEQYF.